The 21 T cell receptor beta chains below come from one sample, sequenced in a study of blood T cell repertoires in COVID-19 (dated by TCRdb to the early 2020s). Libraries were constructed by the immunoSEQ multiplex PCR assay. The table comes from immuneACCESS by way of TCRdb, which keeps in-frame sequences with V and J called. Part of the clones is missing from these tables; in studies checked, under half for an unresolved V gene and the rest for unknown reasons. Counted in this sample were some 200,000 clones; approximately 89% of them appeared once. Clones ranked in the top ten supply more than 4.5% of the sample. Sequencing was done on a sample of peripheral blood. These receptors all stem from a woman aged 35 to 49 with acute or convalescent COVID-19.

The gene calls are TRBV5-6 and TRBJ1-2; D might be TRBD1 (5 bases). This CDR3 has 15 amino acids. Germline CDR1 and CDR2: SGHDT and YYEEEE. Trimming took off 5 bases at V and 7 bases at J, with 21 bases between the two ends. The CDR3 region is CASSHTSPGRGGYTF. In DNA form, the CDR3 reads TGTGCCAGCAGTCACACCAGCCCGGGGAGGGGTGGCTACACCTTC.

V usage is TRBV14 and J usage is TRBJ2-7; TRBD1 is a possible D gene (5 bases). Trimming cost V 5 bases and J 2 bases, with 10 bases left between them. This CDR3 contains 13 residues. Germline V gives CDR1 SGHDN, CDR2 FVKESK. The CDR3 loop is CASSFGHTYEQYV. The CDR3 region has the DNA TGTGCCAGCAGCTTTGGACATACCTACGAGCAGTACGTC.

The CDR3 is CASSSWGVENTEAFF. CDR3 nucleotide sequence: TGCGCCAGCAGCTCCTGGGGAGTTGAGAACACTGAAGCTTTCTTT. The chain joins TRBV5-1 to TRBJ1-1, with D unclear. CDR1 is SGHRS, CDR2 YFSETQ, per germline. The CDR3 length is 15 residues. Trimming took off 3 bases at V and 1 base at J, with 13 bases between the two ends.

The rearrangement joins TRBV2 to TRBJ1-2, with 11 bases fitting TRBD1. With 3 bases clipped from V and 3 bases from J, the junction kept 3 bases outside the gene matches. Germline V CDR1 and CDR2: SNHLY, FYNNEI. The CDR3 sequence is 15 residues long. In nucleotides, the CDR3 is TGTGCCAGCAGTGACGGACAGGGGGCCTACTATGGCTACACCTTC. Translating gives CASSDGQGAYYGYTF.

The genes are TRBV5-6 and TRBJ2-7; TRBD1 agrees at 10 bases. Per the germline V gene, CDR1 is SGHDT and CDR2 is YYEEEE. The CDR3 length is 17 residues. V was clipped by 4 bases and J by 1 base; unmatched bases: 11. The CDR3 is CASSRGQGLRGSYEQYV. DNA for the CDR3: TGTGCCAGCAGCAGGGGACAGGGGCTAAGAGGTTCCTACGAGCAGTACGTC.

This clone has just a few counts. This rearrangement joins TRBV5-1 to TRBJ2-3, with a possible D match to TRBD2 (6 bases). In germline, CDR1 is SGHRS, CDR2 YFSETQ. The CDR3 consists of 18 residues. V was clipped by 4 bases and J by 1 base, with 22 bases between them. CDR3 sequence reads: CASSLPSNSGTRTDTQYF. CDR3 bases: TGCGCCAGCAGCCTCCCATCAAACTCCGGGACTCGCACAGATACGCAGTATTTT.

The V gene is TRBV30, the J gene TRBJ2-3; perhaps TRBD1 as D (6 bases). Trimming pared 1 base from V and 6 bases from J, leaving 11 bases between. The CDR3 runs 13 residues. Germline V gene lookup returns CDR1 GTSNPN and CDR2 SVGIG (reference sequence). Here the CDR3 reads CAWSGTAADTQYF. The CDR3 region has the DNA TGTGCCTGGAGTGGGACAGCGGCGGATACGCAGTATTTT.

This chain links TRBV10-3 with TRBJ2-1, with D tentatively TRBD2 (5 bases). Germline V gene sequence: CDR1 ENHRY, CDR2 SYGVKD. The CDR3 extends over 13 amino acids. V was trimmed by 3 bases and J by 9 bases, leaving 12 bases between them. CDR3 in amino acids: CAISEAVLGEQFF. DNA of the CDR3: TGTGCCATCAGTGAAGCGGTGCTAGGTGAGCAGTTCTTC.

The V gene is TRBV3-1 (or the pseudogene TRBV3-2), the J gene TRBJ1-2; a weak D match, TRBD1 (5 bases). Germline values: CDR1 LGHDT, CDR2 YNNKEL (reference sequence). The V gene lost 1 base and the J gene lost 5 bases, with 11 bases spanning the gap. CDR3 length: 14 residues. Here the CDR3 DNA reads TGTGCCAGCAGCCAAGGACAGACCCCGTATGGCTACACCTTC. Its translation: CASSQGQTPYGYTF.

The V and J genes are TRBV2 and TRBJ2-3, with unresolved D. Germline CDR1 reads SNHLY; CDR2 reads FYNNEI. The CDR3 covers 14 residues. V was pared by 7 bases and J by 0 bases, with 11 bases between. The CDR3 DNA reads TGTGCCAGCAAGAGAAGCCCTAGCACAGATACGCAGTATTTT. This sequence encodes CASKRSPSTDTQYF.

CDR3 in amino acids: CAWSVGKWALQSNTEAFF. DNA for the CDR3: TGTGCCTGGAGTGTAGGAAAGTGGGCCCTACAAAGCAACACTGAAGCTTTCTTT. This chain joins TRBV30 and TRBJ1-1; D remains unclear. Per germline, CDR1 GTSNPN and CDR2 SVGIG (reference sequence). The V end lost 0 bases, the J end lost 2 bases, and 22 bases lay between the germline ends. The length of the CDR3 is 18 residues.

The J gene is TRBJ1-2, the V gene TRBV18, with D unclear. The CDR3 runs 14 residues. Germline V gene data show CDR1 as KGHSH and CDR2 as LQKENI. The V end was cut by 4 bases, the J end by 2 bases, with 11 bases between. CDR3 DNA: TGTGCCAGCTCACGGGAGACCGCCAACTATGGCTACACCTTC. Translating it yields CASSRETANYGYTF.

The chain uses TRBV2 and TRBJ1-4, with a possible D match to TRBD1 (6 bases). The CDR3 is 14 amino acids. The germline CDR1 and CDR2 sequences are SNHLY and FYNNEI. Trimming stripped 5 bases from V and 4 bases from J, with 11 bases between. The CDR3 loop reads CASSPDSLNEKLFF. The CDR3 DNA sequence: TGTGCCAGCAGTCCGGACAGCCTTAATGAAAAACTGTTTTTT.

CDR3 amino acids: CASSPGGRSPLHF. The CDR3 DNA follows: TGTGCCAGCAGCCCCGGGGGGAGATCACCCCTCCACTTT. The rearrangement joins TRBV4-2 to TRBJ1-6; a possible D gene is TRBD1 (5 bases). V lost 4 bases, J lost 10 bases, and 11 bases lay in between. Germline V gives CDR1 LGHNA, CDR2 YNFKEQ. The CDR3 has 13 amino acids.

This clone was recorded once. V gene TRBV6-1 combines with J gene TRBJ1-4; 9 positions agree with TRBD1. The CDR3 contains 15 residues. The germline V gene has CDR1 MNHNS and CDR2 SASEGT. Trimming at V came to 3 bases and at J to 8 bases, leaving 7 bases not matched to a gene. The DNA of the CDR3 is TGTGCCAGCAGTGATGGGGGACAGGGAGTGGAAAAACTGTTTTTT. This translates into CASSDGGQGVEKLFF.

The chain combines TRBV15 with TRBJ1-3, with 8 bases fitting TRBD1. V shed 2 bases and J 8 bases; nucleotides not matched to a gene: 8. The CDR3 is 15 residues long. CDR1 and CDR2 from the germline V gene are LNHNV and YYDKDF (reference sequence). CDR3 in DNA: TGTGCCACCAGCAGACCCTGGACAGGGCTAGACACCATATATTTT. Protein sequence: CATSRPWTGLDTIYF.

The chain recombines TRBV24-1 with TRBJ1-2; a weak D match, TRBD1 (6 bases). Germline V gene lookup returns CDR1 KGHDR and CDR2 SFDVKD. V shed 1 base and J shed 0 bases, with 11 bases lying between them. CDR3 size: 16 residues. CDR3 nucleotides: TGTGCCACCAGTGATTTCCGGGACAAAGCTAACTATGGCTACACCTTC. Its translation: CATSDFRDKANYGYTF.

This rearrangement joins TRBV11-2 to TRBJ2-7; TRBD2 might be the D (6 bases). Between the trimmed V and J ends, which lost 4 bases and 0 bases, there was a span of 19 bases. Per the germline V gene, CDR1 is SGHAT and CDR2 is FQNNGV. The CDR3 totals 17 residues. CDR3 in amino acids: CASSSPGTETSSYEQYV. In DNA form, the CDR3 reads TGTGCCAGCAGCTCACCCGGGACGGAGACTAGCTCCTACGAGCAGTACGTC.

As to this clone: Other nucleotide sequences in the sample specify the same CDR3. V is TRBV7-8 and J is TRBJ1-1; D remains ambiguous. The CDR3 covers 14 residues. V shed 1 base and J shed 1 base, with 7 bases lying between them. Per the germline V gene, CDR1 is SGHVS and CDR2 is FQNEAQ. CDR3 in DNA: TGTGCCAGCAGCTTAGTCGCAGGGAACACTGAAGCTTTCTTT. Amino acids: CASSLVAGNTEAFF.

The chain uses TRBV19 and TRBJ1-5; D is unresolved. V was shortened by 2 bases and J by 0 bases, with 8 bases between the two germline ends. The germline V gene has CDR1 LNHDA and CDR2 SQIVND (reference sequence). The CDR3 totals 15 residues. This chain's CDR3 is CASSILAVSNQPQHF. Written as DNA, the CDR3 is TGTGCCAGTAGTATACTGGCGGTTAGCAATCAGCCCCAGCATTTT. The full variable domain, its missing parts supplied by reference TRBV19 and TRBJ1-5, is DGGITQSPKYLFRKEGQNVTLSCEQNLNHDAMYWYRQDPGQGLRLIYYSQIVNDFQKGDIAEGYSVSREKKESFPLTVTSAQKNPTAFYLCASSILAVSNQPQHFGDGTRLSIL.

This clone has just one count. The V call is TRBV24-1, the J call TRBJ2-5; D ambiguous. Trimming took off 5 bases at V and 3 bases at J, with 9 bases between the two ends. This CDR3 contains 13 residues. Germline-derived CDR1 and CDR2 are KGHDR and SFDVKD. The CDR3: CATSALGEETQYF. The CDR3 bases are TGTGCCACCAGTGCCCTGGGCGAAGAGACCCAGTACTTC.